The sequence of this T cell receptor beta chain was determined in a study of blood T cell repertoires in COVID-19. Study information: Italy, Spain and the United States were the sources of the convalescent and acute COVID-19 samples. PBMCs, B-cell-depleted T cells, or T cells provided the cDNA or gDNA that made up the material.

As originally analysed: Quantification of nucleated cells was approximated via reference gene primer amplification. The table came from immunoSEQ multiplex PCR; TCRdb's copy has only in-frame clones and leaves some out. D and trimming come from the DNA, and the V and J calls and clone size come from that table. The sample lists 200,000 to 300,000 clones; roughly 84% were seen once. V gave up 5 bases and J gave up 12 bases, with 18 bases separating them. The germline gives CDR1 SGHTA, CDR2 FQGNSA. The CDR3 extends over 13 amino acids. Sequences were obtained from peripheral blood. The chain joins TRBV7-2 to TRBJ2-3; D possibly corresponds to TRBD2 (5 bases). The receptor's source is a woman between 40 and 55 years old who had recovered from COVID-19. DNA for the CDR3: TGTGCCAGCAGCCCCCAAACGGGATTACTCCAGTATTTT. Amino acids: CASSPQTGLLQYF.